Sequencing of this TCR beta chain was carried out in a study of blood T cells in healthy people across ages. Next came a second PCR, run for about 6 to 11 cycles, which used a sample-barcoded 5' primer along with a J-beta primer mix. Every sample produced at least 2.5 million CDR3-containing paired-end reads. From the 5' RACE reads, TCRdb called clonotypes with MiXCR, one entry per CDR3 protein. The table includes 850,000 to 950,000 distinct CDR3 sequences, 29% detected once. Study outcomes and limitations: Researchers deemed the diversity estimates from one million T cells underestimates. Naive and antigen-experienced cells were not separated, limiting conclusive comparison. It was the long-lived donors that had more naive CD4+ cells and higher diversity than aged donors.

The V end was cut by 5 bases, the J end by 6 bases, with 19 bases between. The CDR3 loop spans 15 amino acids. The germline gives CDR1 SGHVS, CDR2 FQNEAQ. This clonotype was counted only a few times. Its antigen is currently unknown. Sequencing input: blood. The TCR comes from a woman older than 75 in good health. This chain joins TRBV7-8 and TRBJ1-1; the D is unclear. CDR3 nucleotides: TGTGCCAGCAGCCTGCGAGGAGCCGTGTGGGCTGAAGCTTTCTTT. Encoded protein: CASSLRGAVWAEAFF.